These 8 T cell receptor beta chains came from one sample sequenced in a study of blood T cell repertoires in COVID-19. Sequenced by immunoSEQ multiplex PCR; TCRdb stores in-frame clones only, minus some. The sample lists 60,000 or so clones, roughly 80% occurring once. Sequencing used peripheral blood. The receptor source for this set is a human donor in a cohort sampled during active COVID-19.

The chain has TRBV30 and TRBJ1-5; D ambiguous. The V gene's germline CDR1 is GTSNPN and CDR2 SVGIG (reference sequence). The CDR3 spans 13 residues. Trimming shortened V by 0 bases and J by 1 base, and 4 bases separated the two germline ends. The chain's CDR3 is CAWSVQSNQPQHF. The CDR3 nucleotides read TGTGCCTGGAGTGTACAAAGCAATCAGCCCCAGCATTTT. The full variable domain, completed using reference TRBV30 and TRBJ1-5, is SQTIHQWPATLVQPVGSPLSLECTVEGTSNPNLYWYRQAAGRGLQLLFYSVGIGQISSEVPQNLSASRPQDRQFILSSKKLLLSDSGFYLCAWSVQSNQPQHFGDGTRLSIL.

This clone was seen a single time. The gene calls are TRBV11-1 and TRBJ1-1; 7 nucleotides line up with TRBD1. Germline V gene lookup returns CDR1 SGHAT and CDR2 FQDESV (reference sequence). V dropped 5 bases and J dropped 3; count of bases not matched to a gene: 9. The CDR3 sequence is 15 residues long. CDR3 loop: CASSPRQGTDTEAFF. As DNA, the CDR3 is TGTGCCAGCAGCCCCCGACAGGGTACGGACACTGAAGCTTTCTTT.

This chain links TRBV9 with TRBJ2-1, with a possible D match to TRBD2 (5 bases). The germline gives CDR1 SGDLS, CDR2 YYNGEE. Deletions cut 3 bases from V and 2 bases from J, with 12 bases between. This CDR3 is 15 amino acids long. The CDR3 loop reads CASSATGSAYNEQFF. CDR3 bases: TGTGCCAGCAGCGCGACTGGGAGCGCCTACAATGAGCAGTTCTTC.

This chain uses TRBV16 with TRBJ1-2, with unresolved D. This CDR3 region has 16 residues. Germline V gives CDR1 KGHSY, CDR2 FQNENV. Between the trimmed V and J ends, which lost 0 bases and 2 bases, there was a span of 13 bases. Written as DNA, the CDR3 is TGTGCCAGCAGCCAATCGGCAGGATCCAGAAACTATGGCTACACCTTC. This translates into CASSQSAGSRNYGYTF.

This clone has only one observation. This rearrangement joins TRBV7-9 to TRBJ2-1; TRBD2 is a possible D gene (6 bases). CDR1 SEHNR and CDR2 FQNEAQ come from the germline V gene (reference sequence). V dropped 5 bases and J dropped 8 bases, with 16 bases sitting between them. This CDR3 is built from 14 residues. This CDR3 reads CASSLVGLGDEQFF. The CDR3 DNA sequence: TGTGCCAGCAGCCTAGTGGGACTGGGGGATGAGCAGTTCTTC.

This clone has a single count. CDR3 in amino acids: CASSLADTGLNEQFF. The CDR3 DNA is TGTGCCAGCAGCTTGGCCGATACAGGCCTAAATGAGCAGTTCTTC. The chain recombines TRBV5-4 with TRBJ2-1, with a tentative D call TRBD1 (5 bases). Germline-derived CDR1 and CDR2 are SGHNT and YYREEE (reference sequence). The CDR3 is made up of 15 amino acids. Trimming cost V 0 bases and J 7 bases, with 14 bases left between them.

As DNA, the CDR3 is TGTGCCAGCAGCTCGGGACTAGCGGGTATCACAGATACGCAGTATTTT. Translated: CASSSGLAGITDTQYF. The chain couples TRBV5-4 to TRBJ2-3, with TRBD2 matching 12 bases. Germline assignment: CDR1 SGHNT and CDR2 YYREEE (reference sequence). This CDR3 has 16 residues. J lost 2 bases, V lost 3 bases, and 4 bases had no gene match. The full variable domain, completed using reference TRBV5-4 and TRBJ2-3, is ETGVTQSPTHLIKTRGQQVTLRCSSQSGHNTVSWYQQALGQGPQFIFQYYREEENGRGNFPPRFSGLQFPNYSSELNVNALELDDSALYLCASSSGLAGITDTQYFGPGTRLTVL.

The J gene is TRBJ2-2, the V gene TRBV18, with 7 bases matching TRBD1. Germline CDR1 is KGHSH and CDR2 is LQKENI. This CDR3 region has 15 residues. Unmatched junction bases numbered 10, after V lost 6 bases and J lost 6 bases. The CDR3 nucleotides read TGTGCCAGCTCTTCACAGGGGTATGTCTCCGGGGAGCTGTTTTTT. It encodes CASSSQGYVSGELFF.